This TCR beta chain derives from a study of blood T cell repertoires in COVID-19. Study at large: Acute-phase and convalescent COVID-19 samples originated in the United States, Italy and Spain.

Participant-reported clinical history was the basis for cohort assignment. TCRdb's table, derived via immunoSEQ multiplex PCR, lists solely in-frame clones and lacks some. The sample has around 260,000 clones; 75% to 95% are singletons. The germline gives CDR1 MDHEN, CDR2 SYDVKM. The CDR3 has 12 amino acids. The V end lost 1 base, the J end lost 6 bases, and 4 bases lay between the germline ends. The sample was PBMCs or T cells enriched from blood (not recorded which). The sequence came from a woman aged 25 to 45 who had recovered from COVID-19. The chain has TRBV28 and TRBJ2-1, with D uncertain. The CDR3 DNA is TGTGCCAGCAGTTTATCAGGCAATGAGCAGTTCTTC. Translation: CASSLSGNEQFF.